This T cell receptor (beta chain) was found in a study of cytomegalovirus exposure and HLA in healthy donors (dated by TCRdb to 2016 to 2017). About the investigation overall: According to an earlier analysis of a few hundred of the donors, some 180 million T cells yielded 117 million unique TCR beta sequences and 276 Gb of sequence data. Around 320 gigabases of sequencing data and roughly 90 million unique TCR sequences were included in an early release covering under 650 HLA-typed donors. Of the roughly 410 genotyped donors, more than 75% were placed in the genetic ancestry cluster associated with self-reported Caucasian donors. The aim of the study was to test whether cataloging public T cell receptors could identify signatures of past pathogen exposure. The study profiled the T cell repertoires of some 610 subjects by immunosequencing and related them to cytomegalovirus serostatus. Along with the roughly 670-subject first cohort, a separate validation cohort of around 110 different subjects was used. The study combined high-throughput TCR immunosequencing, statistical association of individual TCRs with disease status, and machine learning to predict cytomegalovirus infection status. To study patterns of TCR occurrence, a later analysis re-analyzed previously published TCR beta repertoires from 650 to 750 donors and added high-resolution HLA genotyping. In the later analysis, no new phenotypic data were used to find candidate immune exposures; instead, reliance was placed on TCR beta sequences and their occurrence across donors. In an earlier analysis of 550 to 700 of the donors, high-throughput TCR beta sequencing was used to judge whether each TCR beta V gene segment behaved as functional or pseudogenic. Donor age, sex, ethnicity and CMV serostatus were collected together with the repertoire data. A later genetic analysis used genome-wide SNP genotypes for about 65% of the 666 donors, treating that subset as a discovery cohort. Every repertoire in the discovery cohort had been generated on one and the same sequencing platform. HLA typing included class I and class II loci at four-digit resolution. The number of typed donors differed by locus: about 629-630 for A, B, C, DRB1 and DQB1; 522 for DQA1; 600 to 610 for DPA1; and some 430 for DPB1. Four to six DR-DQ haplotypes were handled as single units for association and clustering, since linkage in the cohort was strong. Among some 410 genotyped donors of the cohort, an average of around 240,000 unique TCR beta nucleotide sequences were sequenced per donor, around 20% of them non-productive. Here is what the overall study found, with its caveats: Most CMV-associated TCR beta chains appeared to be HLA-restricted in a later analysis, and the HLA associations seemed to be driven largely by CMV exposure. In both the original and validation cohorts, the classifier was reported to diagnose cytomegalovirus status with high specificity and sensitivity. The cohort was sequenced for TCR beta chains only, and without alpha or paired-chain data the features that could be detected were limited. Presence/absence analyses assumed roughly uniform sequencing depth across donors, an assumption that may not hold. According to a later genetic analysis, donors in an Asian-associated ancestry cluster had fewer N-insertions in productive TCRs than the roughly 670-donor mean. Correlated functional status among segregating V segments might reflect linkage disequilibrium, but an unknown experimental factor could not be ruled out. A few of the identified cytomegalovirus-associated TCR beta chains were confirmed in vitro to be specific for cytomegalovirus antigens. When HLA alleles, especially DR and DQ, strongly co-occurred, attributing TCR associations to individual alleles was difficult. HLA typing was unavailable for some donors at each locus, so association tests used only the typed subset. An association between a missense DCLRE1C variant and V-gene and J-gene trimming of TCR beta chains was found in a later genetic analysis and replicated in an independent cohort. According to a later analysis, TCR association rates differed among HLA loci, with DRB1 alleles showing the most associated TCRs and HLA-C alleles showing the fewest. Broadly in line with IMGT annotations, most TCR beta V segments showed up in productive rearrangements about 87% or about 30% of the time in an earlier analysis of approximately 640 of the donors. The study gave a list of 150 to 200 TCR beta chains associated with cytomegalovirus. A cluster of highly shared sequence variants was judged likely to represent a technical artifact of the sequencing pipeline. Because counts were too low, some 17 rarely observed V segments, including chromosome 9 orphons, were excluded from the earlier analysis of some 540 of the donors. It was suggested by the authors that the approach could potentially be generalized to other disease states and immunological phenotypes. The only immune exposure information available for the cohort was CMV serostatus. Compared with equally common non-associated chains, HLA-associated TCR beta chains in a later analysis were more clonally expanded and had lower generation probabilities. A further reported finding was that TCR beta sequences accurately predicted the HLA-A and HLA-B alleles for most subjects in the first cohort. A later analysis reported that several top co-occurrence clusters appeared linked to parvovirus B19, influenza, CMV and Epstein-Barr virus. A later analysis associated some 17,000 TCR beta sequences with specific HLA alleles at a false discovery rate of 0.05. Most TCR sequences were seen in very few donors, while some public TCRs were found in many individuals.

Turning to this clone: Its antigen is currently not known. No quality values exist for individual bases; no much larger clone is one base distant.

The cohort comprised some 680 healthy bone marrow donors. At the time of sampling, all cohort members were nominally healthy, though unrecorded immune exposures were likely present. The donor tested CMV seronegative, placing the donor among the 300 to 450 seronegative members of the cohort. Each donor provided a peripheral blood sample, and peripheral blood mononuclear cells were used for TCR beta sequencing. The Qiagen DNeasy Blood Extraction Kit was used to extract genomic DNA from the blood cell samples. Library creation used the immunoSEQ multiplex PCR assay. A mixture of 60 forward primers for TCR Vbeta segments and 13 reverse primers for TCR Jbeta segments was used in the multiplex PCR. The CDR3 region of rearranged TCR beta genes was amplified from genomic DNA with a multiplex PCR assay. The amplified TCR beta libraries were sequenced on the Illumina HiSeq System as 87-base-pair reads. Concerning the study's data processing: In a later analysis, some 80 million unique TCR beta chains were counted across the roughly 700 repertoires, and around 10 million of these chains were shared by at least two donors. Raw reads were error-corrected and collapsed into unique sequences by a nearest-neighbor algorithm in which closely related sequences were merged to remove PCR and sequencing errors. CDR3 sequences were aligned to IMGT reference sequences to assign V, D and J gene segments. For a sequence to be retained, a match of at least six nucleotides was required to both a V gene segment and a J gene segment. Rearrangements were called productive when the CDR3 lacked stop codons and stayed in frame with V and J; all others were non-productive. Following IMGT convention, CDR3 was defined as the stretch from the second conserved V-encoded cysteine to the conserved J-encoded phenylalanine. In an earlier analysis of just under 600 of the donors, sequences lacking an unambiguous match to a single V gene segment were excluded. An earlier analysis of a few hundred of the donors called V segments functional above 56.7% productive rearrangements and segregating when the between-donor standard deviation exceeded 5%. A statistical classification framework was built to diagnose cytomegalovirus status from the catalog of TCR beta chain sequences. In a later analysis, V and J genes were assigned by comparing TCR nucleotide sequences against IMGT/GENE-DB human TR gene sequences. The TCRdist pipeline was used in a later analysis to assign CDR3 sequences and most-parsimonious VDJ recombination scenarios. In a later analysis, each TCR beta chain was defined by its CDR3 amino acid sequence together with its V-gene family, and reads without a unique V-gene family were excluded. As a way to deal with suspected cross-contamination and a sequencing artifact, a later analysis dropped approximately 590 nucleotide sequences that were highly shared and had low generation probability. In a later analysis, a clonal expansion index for each public chain was calculated from normalized within-repertoire ranks of inferred template counts. Generation probabilities in a later analysis came from a VDJ recombination model fitted to out-of-frame rearrangements, and those results were checked against IGoR. In a later analysis, hypergeometric tests were used to score TCR-TCR, TCR-HLA and TCR-CMV co-occurrence, with a repertoire-size bias correction applied to TCR pairs. A later analysis estimated false discovery rates by permuting HLA or CMV assignments 20 times. In a later analysis, co-occurring TCRs were grouped using DBSCAN, and TCRdist sequence similarity was added for clustering within HLA-allele-positive subsets. Repertoires with fewer than 30,000 or more than 120,000 public chains, plus five repertoires with anomalous nucleotide sharing, were excluded from co-occurrence clustering. The source is immuneACCESS, and TCRdb retained only in-frame sequences with V and J called. Part of the clones is not carried over; for the studies checked, unresolved V genes explain less than half of this, and the remainder is unexplained. The V and J calls and clone size are taken from that table; D and trimming were inferred from the DNA. The sample has about 130,000 clones on record, 80% to 85% of them singletons. In total, the top ten clones hold over 1% of the sample.

The receptor was isolated from a boy aged 5 to 17 in good health and CMV-seronegative. Specimen: PBMCs.

The nucleotide sequence reads as follows: TGTGCCAGCAAGGGGCAGGGGCCCTCCTACAATGAGCAGTTCTTC. The encoded protein is CASKGQGPSYNEQFF. This sequence uses TRBV6-1 and TRBJ2-1; the best D guess is TRBD1, with 6 bases matching. From the cysteine up to the phenylalanine, the CDR3 has a length of 15 residues. Solely the CDR3 DNA is kept, with 45 bases framed from the first base. V was cut back by 7 bases and J by 0 bases, leaving a gap of 13 bases between them. The germline V gene yields MNHNS for CDR1 and SASEGT for CDR2.